The 31 T cell receptor beta chains given below trace back to one sample, sequenced in a study of OX40 agonist ivuxolimab in advanced cancers. Generated by immunoSEQ multiplex PCR, the TCRdb table keeps only in-frame clones and is missing some. This table has tens of thousands of clones, less than 95% appearing once. Sequencing was performed on CD4+ or CD8+ T cells sorted from blood, taken in a trial of the OX40 agonist ivuxolimab. These receptors originate from an adult with an advanced solid tumor such as melanoma, head and neck, liver or kidney cancer.

This clone has just one count. V is TRBV9 and J is TRBJ2-7; no clear D gene. Between the trimmed V and J ends, which lost 3 bases and 4 bases, there was a span of 11 bases. The CDR3 covers 13 residues. The V gene's germline CDR1 is SGDLS and CDR2 YYNGEE. CDR3 loop: CASSDPTGYEQYF. The CDR3 region has the DNA TGTGCCAGCAGCGACCCCACTGGGTACGAGCAGTACTTC.

The rearrangement uses TRBV5-6 and TRBJ2-1; D might be TRBD2 (7 bases). Trimming removed 1 base from V and 1 base from J, with 15 bases in between. The CDR3 contains 17 residues. Germline V CDR1 and CDR2: SGHDT, YYEEEE. The CDR3 coding sequence is TGTGCCAGCAGCTTGCTTGGGGGGGCCGAGTCCTACAATGAGCAGTTCTTC. Amino acid sequence: CASSLLGGAESYNEQFF.

The gene calls are TRBV6-5 and TRBJ1-1; D call uncertain. The CDR3 runs 13 residues. CDR1 MNHEY and CDR2 SVGAGI come from the germline V gene. With 8 bases removed from V and 1 base from J, the gap between germline ends came to 11 bases. CDR3: CASGRAENTEAFF. The CDR3 nucleotides read TGTGCCAGCGGCCGGGCAGAGAACACTGAAGCTTTCTTT.

The gene calls are TRBV19 and TRBJ1-2; D may be TRBD1 (5 bases). The CDR3 runs 14 residues. Per the germline V gene, CDR1 is LNHDA and CDR2 is SQIVND (reference sequence). With 7 bases removed from V and 6 bases from J, the gap between germline ends came to 18 bases. CDR3 protein: CASNVRGRADGYTF. DNA for the CDR3: TGTGCCAGTAACGTTCGGGGCAGGGCGGATGGCTACACCTTC.

The chain carries TRBV2 and TRBJ2-5, with D perhaps matching TRBD2 (6 bases). The germline gives CDR1 SNHLY, CDR2 FYNNEI. Trimming left V 8 bases short and J 7 bases short, with 14 bases between. This CDR3 spans 12 amino acids. CDR3 loop: CASGTHGMTQYF. CDR3 in DNA: TGTGCCAGCGGGACTCATGGGATGACCCAGTACTTC. Supplemented by reference TRBV2 and TRBJ2-5, the full variable domain reads EPEVTQTPSHQVTQMGQEVILRCVPISNHLYFYWYRQILGQKVEFLVSFYNNEISEKSEIFDDQFSVERPDGSNFTLKIRSTKLEDSAMYFCASGTHGMTQYFGPGTRLLVL.

The chain employs TRBV5-1 and TRBJ2-2; no firm D call. The V and J ends lost 2 bases and 0 bases respectively, with 8 bases between them. The CDR3 loop spans 15 amino acids. Looked up from germline, CDR1 is SGHRS and CDR2 is YFSETQ. The CDR3 protein is CASSLPETNTGELFF. The CDR3 coding sequence is TGCGCCAGCAGCTTACCAGAAACGAACACCGGGGAGCTGTTTTTT.

With respect to this clone: Its ends do not fully match the called genes, so a read error is possible. This CDR3 is CASRRQVPGGYTQYF. The CDR3 nucleotides are TGTGCTAGCAGACGACAGGTACCAGGCGGATATACGCAGTATTTT. The gene calls are TRBV7-7 and TRBJ2-3; perhaps TRBD1 as D (6 bases). The CDR3 consists of 15 residues. CDR1 and CDR2 from the germline V gene are SSHAT and FNYEAQ (reference sequence).

CDR3 DNA: TGTGCCAGCAGCTTAGAAGGGGGCAATCAGCCCCAGCATTTT. Its translation: CASSLEGGNQPQHF. The rearrangement joins TRBV7-9 to TRBJ1-5, with TRBD1 as a possible D gene (5 bases). The germline CDR1 and CDR2 sequences are SEHNR and FQNEAQ (reference sequence). V lost 1 base and J lost 2, with 6 bases in between. The CDR3 contains 14 residues.

The chain recombines TRBV11-2 with TRBJ2-5, with 11 positions matching TRBD2. Germline assignment: CDR1 SGHAT and CDR2 FQNNGV. J lost 5 bases, V lost 0 bases, and 5 bases had no gene match. The CDR3 contains 16 residues. In DNA form, the CDR3 reads TGTGCCAGCAGCTTAGATCTAGCTAGCGGGGGGGAGACCCAGTACTTC. It yields the protein CASSLDLASGGETQYF.

The V and J genes are TRBV5-4 and TRBJ1-2, with a possible D match to TRBD1 (6 bases). Trimming shortened V by 0 bases and J by 8 bases, and 11 bases separated the two germline ends. Germline loops: CDR1 SGHNT, CDR2 YYREEE (reference sequence). CDR3 length equals 13 residues. For the CDR3, the DNA is TGTGCCAGCAGCTTGGACAGGGTGTCCGGCTACACCTTC. Its protein product is CASSLDRVSGYTF.

This clone was seen once. V usage is TRBV7-6 and J usage is TRBJ2-5; D call uncertain. The DNA end is more similar to TRBJ2-7, so the J call may be wrong. CDR3 size: 15 residues. CDR1 SGHVS and CDR2 FNYEAQ come from the germline V gene. The CDR3 sequence: CASSLENLLGYEQYF. The CDR3 DNA sequence: TGTGCCAGCAGCTTAGAGAACCTCTTAGGCTACGAGCAGTACTTC.

V and J are TRBV6-1 and TRBJ1-5; TRBD1 might be the D (5 bases). Between the trimmed V and J ends, which lost 4 bases and 5 bases, there was a span of 12 bases. This CDR3 spans 14 amino acids. Germline-derived CDR1 and CDR2 are MNHNS and SASEGT. The DNA for the CDR3 is TGTGCCAGCAGTGTTGTAATGGGGGATCAGCCCCAGCATTTT. It codes for CASSVVMGDQPQHF.

The V call is TRBV6-5, the J call TRBJ1-2, with 7 nucleotides matching TRBD1. This CDR3 is built from 14 residues. V was clipped by 2 bases and J by 3 bases; unmatched bases: 3. Germline V gives CDR1 MNHEY, CDR2 SVGAGI. CDR3 amino acids: CASSYTTGDYGYTF. CDR3 nucleotides: TGTGCCAGCAGTTACACCACAGGGGACTATGGCTACACCTTC.

The chain has TRBV5-1 and TRBJ2-3; possibly TRBD2 for D (6 bases). This CDR3 comprises 17 residues. CDR1 and CDR2 (germline): SGHRS, YFSETQ. Between the trimmed V and J ends, which lost 0 bases and 0 bases, there was a span of 14 bases. CDR3 sequence: CASSLEVWDLSTDTQYF. In DNA form, the CDR3 reads TGCGCCAGCAGCTTGGAGGTCTGGGACTTGAGCACAGATACGCAGTATTTT.

This clone was found once. V is TRBV27 and J is TRBJ1-5; D gene unclear. Germline V gives CDR1 MNHEY, CDR2 SMNVEV (reference sequence). This CDR3 is 16 amino acids long. V dropped 5 bases and J dropped 0 bases, with 14 bases sitting between them. The CDR3 protein is CASSDHRSSSNQPQHF. The CDR3 DNA follows: TGTGCCAGCAGTGACCACAGATCATCTAGCAATCAGCCCCAGCATTTT.

The J gene is TRBJ2-3, the V gene TRBV6-5; D could derive from TRBD1 or TRBD2 (5 bases each). CDR1 and CDR2 from the germline V gene are MNHEY and SVGAGI. V was shortened by 6 bases and J by 5 bases, with 18 bases between the two germline ends. The CDR3 has 15 amino acids. CDR3 sequence: CASSHGTGRVDTQYF. The DNA for the CDR3 is TGTGCCAGCAGCCACGGGACGGGACGGGTAGATACGCAGTATTTT.

The rearrangement joins TRBV27 to TRBJ1-2; D is unresolved. Germline V gene data show CDR1 as MNHEY and CDR2 as SMNVEV (reference sequence). The CDR3 runs to 14 residues. V lost 2 bases to trimming and J lost 8 bases, with 15 bases between them. The CDR3 bases are TGTGCCAGCAGTTTAGGGAACAGTGTGAAGGGCTACACCTTC. This encodes CASSLGNSVKGYTF.

This clone was counted once. In DNA form, the CDR3 reads TGTGCCAGCAGCTTGGAGGCCAGGGACACTGAAGCTTTCTTT. Its translation: CASSLEARDTEAFF. The chain combines TRBV5-4 with TRBJ1-1; tentatively, D is TRBD1 (5 bases). The V end lost 0 bases, the J end lost 3 bases, and 9 bases lay between the germline ends. Germline V CDR1 and CDR2: SGHNT, YYREEE (reference sequence). This CDR3 has 14 amino acids.

This clone was counted only a few times. This specimen includes other DNA sequences encoding the same CDR3. The V call is TRBV18, the J call TRBJ2-5; no reliable D call. CDR1 and CDR2 (germline): KGHSH, LQKENI. The CDR3 is 11 amino acids. V was pared by 2 bases and J by 5 bases, with 3 bases between. The CDR3 is CASSPSETQYF. CDR3 bases: TGTGCCAGCTCACCATCCGAGACCCAGTACTTC.

This rearrangement joins TRBV2 to TRBJ2-3; 7 bases match TRBD2. CDR1 and CDR2 (germline): SNHLY, FYNNEI. The CDR3 length is 14 residues. The V gene end was trimmed by 6 bases and the J gene end by 0 bases; junction bases not matched to a gene: 3. The CDR3 spells CASRRAGSTDTQYF. The CDR3 DNA follows: TGTGCCAGCAGGCGAGCGGGGAGCACAGATACGCAGTATTTT.

J is TRBJ2-2 and V is TRBV11-2; TRBD1 is a possible D gene (6 bases). Trimming shortened V by 1 base and J by 1 base, and 16 bases separated the two germline ends. Germline loops: CDR1 SGHAT, CDR2 FQNNGV. This CDR3 has 18 amino acids. The DNA for the CDR3 is TGTGCCAGCAGCTTAGCCCTTGCAGGGGCCATGAACACCGGGGAGCTGTTTTTT. This codes for CASSLALAGAMNTGELFF. Full variable domain (missing parts from reference TRBV11-2 and TRBJ2-2): EAGVAQSPRYKIIEKRQSVAFWCNPISGHATLYWYQQILGQGPKLLIQFQNNGVVDDSQLPKDRFSAERLKGVDSTLKIQPAKLEDSAVYLCASSLALAGAMNTGELFFGEGSRLTVL.

V and J are TRBV7-8 and TRBJ1-5; D unresolved. CDR1 is SGHVS, CDR2 FQNEAQ, per germline. The CDR3 has 15 amino acids. V was trimmed by 1 base and J by 6 bases, leaving 13 bases between them. CDR3 loop: CASSLDLSGGQPQHF. In DNA, the CDR3 is TGTGCCAGCAGCTTAGACCTCAGCGGAGGTCAGCCCCAGCATTTT.

In nucleotides, the CDR3 is TGTGCCAGCAGTTTAATTGGACAGGGCTCGCATGGCTACACCTTC. Protein sequence: CASSLIGQGSHGYTF. The chain has TRBV27 and TRBJ1-2; 8 bases line up with TRBD1. CDR1 is MNHEY, CDR2 SMNVEV, per germline (reference sequence). There are 15 residues in the CDR3. Trimming at V came to 2 bases and at J to 6 bases, leaving 8 bases not matched to a gene.

The chain uses TRBV18 and TRBJ1-6, with 9 bases fitting TRBD1. Per the germline V gene, CDR1 is KGHSH and CDR2 is LQKENI. With V trimmed by 3 bases and J by 2 bases, 5 bases remained unmatched. The CDR3 is 17 amino acids. Here the CDR3 reads CASSPPGQGPYNSPLHF. The CDR3 DNA follows: TGTGCCAGCTCACCTCCGGGACAGGGACCCTATAATTCACCCCTCCACTTT. Using reference TRBV18 and TRBJ1-6 for the parts outside the CDR3, the full variable domain is NAGVMQNPRHLVRRRGQEARLRCSPMKGHSHVYWYRQLPEEGLKFMVYLQKENIIDESGMPKERFSAEFPKEGPSILRIQQVVRGDSAAYFCASSPPGQGPYNSPLHFGNGTRLTVT.

The chain recombines TRBV18 with TRBJ1-4, with D perhaps TRBD1 (6 bases). The V end lost 6 bases, the J end lost 0 bases, and 8 bases lay between the germline ends. This CDR3 has 14 amino acids. Germline values: CDR1 KGHSH, CDR2 LQKENI. This chain's CDR3 is CASSRGTTNEKLFF. CDR3 sequence (DNA): TGTGCCAGCTCTAGGGGGACAACTAATGAAAAACTGTTTTTT.

A note on this clone: The same CDR3 can be traced to other DNA sequences in this sample. This chain links TRBV27 with TRBJ1-1, with 7 bases identical to TRBD1. Looked up from germline, CDR1 is MNHEY and CDR2 is SMNVEV (reference sequence). There are 15 residues in the CDR3. The junction had 11 bases not matched to a gene; V was cut back by 6 bases and J by 4 bases. In nucleotides, the CDR3 is TGTGCCAGCAGCCCGTGGGGCAGGGGGGGCACTGAAGCTTTCTTT. Its protein product is CASSPWGRGGTEAFF.

The chain employs TRBV5-4 and TRBJ2-2; the match to TRBD2 covers 10 bases. V was clipped by 4 bases and J by 6 bases; unmatched bases: 6. The CDR3 runs to 15 residues. Germline assignment: CDR1 SGHNT and CDR2 YYREEE (reference sequence). CDR3 nucleotides: TGTGCCAGCAGCCCCAGCGGGGGGGCCGCCGGGGAGCTGTTTTTT. Its translation: CASSPSGGAAGELFF.

The chain couples TRBV7-9 to TRBJ2-2; TRBD2 aligns across 13 bases. The germline CDR1 and CDR2 sequences are SEHNR and FQNEAQ (reference sequence). The CDR3 totals 18 residues. With 3 bases clipped from V and 4 bases from J, the junction kept 8 bases outside the gene matches. The CDR3 sequence is CASSFTGLAGRGTGELFF. The CDR3 DNA sequence: TGTGCCAGCAGCTTCACGGGACTAGCGGGGAGGGGCACCGGGGAGCTGTTTTTT.

The genes are TRBV5-1 and TRBJ2-7, with D unclear. The V and J ends lost 4 bases and 0 bases respectively, with 11 bases between them. CDR3 length: 14 residues. Germline assignment: CDR1 SGHRS and CDR2 YFSETQ. The CDR3 nucleotides are TGCGCCAGCAGCCTGTATTCACCCTCCTACGAGCAGTACTTC. It codes for CASSLYSPSYEQYF. The entire variable domain, with the rest obtained from reference TRBV5-1 and TRBJ2-7, is as follows: KAGVTQTPRYLIKTRGQQVTLSCSPISGHRSVSWYQQTPGQGLQFLFEYFSETQRNKGNFPGRFSGRQFSNSRSEMNVSTLELGDSALYLCASSLYSPSYEQYFGPGTRLTVT.

In this sample, this clone turned up once. The chain employs TRBV11-2 and TRBJ2-7; D might be TRBD1 (5 bases). Trimming removed 1 base at V and 6 bases at J, with 13 bases between. The CDR3 has 14 residues. In germline, CDR1 is SGHAT, CDR2 FQNNGV. The DNA for the CDR3 is TGTGCCAGCAGCTTAGTCCAGGGATCCGGCGAGCAGTACTTC. Amino acid sequence: CASSLVQGSGEQYF.

This clone was seen just once. The rearrangement joins TRBV6-1 to TRBJ2-3; D is unclear. In germline, CDR1 is MNHNS, CDR2 SASEGT. This CDR3 has 15 residues. The V end lost 1 base, the J end lost 2 bases, and 10 bases lay between the germline ends. CDR3 amino acids: CASSEVRQNTDTQYF. CDR3 in DNA: TGTGCCAGCAGTGAAGTTCGGCAGAACACAGATACGCAGTATTTT.